What follows are 2 T cell receptor beta chains derived from one specimen sequenced in a study of spatial heterogeneity in lung cancer. TCRdb reanalysed the 5' RACE reads using MiXCR and keeps one entry per CDR3 protein. Of about 21,000 distinct CDR3 sequences in the sample, around 4.3% were seen once. Documented time point: sample taken at primary tumor resection. Sequenced here: PBMCs, sampled at surgery. The receptors stem from a male donor with early-stage non-small cell lung cancer.

This clonotype has ten or more counts. The chain joins TRBV20-1 to TRBJ2-1; 10 positions agree with TRBD2. Trimming removed 8 bases from V and 4 bases from J; junction bases left unmatched: 11. There are 15 residues in the CDR3. CDR1 DFQATT and CDR2 SNEGSKA come from the germline V gene (reference sequence). CDR3 coding DNA: TGCAGTCCAGTACAGCGGACTAGCGGTTACAATGAGCAGTTCTTC. Encoded protein: CSPVQRTSGYNEQFF.

This clonotype is labeled medium-sized (0.01 to 0.1%). The chain recombines TRBV12-3 or TRBV12-4 with TRBJ2-3; TRBD1 agrees at 11 bases. This CDR3 is 15 amino acids long. V lost 3 bases to trimming and J lost 4 bases; unmatched junction nucleotides: 3. The CDR3 reads CASSFRTGGSDTQYF. The DNA for the CDR3 is TGTGCCAGCAGTTTCCGGACAGGGGGCTCAGATACGCAGTATTTT.